This T cell receptor beta chain was sequenced during a study of T cells in Graves' hyperthyroidism and ophthalmopathy. TCR beta CDR3 region amplification was performed from RNA transcripts. Carried out on the TCR CDR3, a first-round RT-PCR used the HTBI primer set. From the multiplex PCR reads, TCRdb called clonotypes with MiXCR, one entry per CDR3 protein. The sample yields about 520,000 distinct CDR3 sequences, 24% seen once. This clonotype showed up many times. Enrolled ophthalmopathy patients presented with a Clinical Activity Score of at least 3, a NOSPECS grade of at least 4, and disease duration under 3 months. Sequenced: blood. The clonotype was recovered from a woman in her twenties or thirties with Graves' ophthalmopathy.

This CDR3 is CSAQQGPNQPQHF. The CDR3 DNA is TGCAGTGCCCAGCAGGGACCCAATCAGCCCCAGCATTTT. The V gene is TRBV20-1, the J gene TRBJ1-5; D might be TRBD1 (5 bases). The germline V and J ends were trimmed by 6 bases and 3 bases, with 12 bases remaining between them. Germline V lookup: CDR1 DFQATT, CDR2 SNEGSKA (reference sequence). The CDR3 is 13 residues long.